Listed below are T cell receptor beta chains from one sample, sequenced in a study of technical replicates of blood from a handful of donors. The method was immunoSEQ multiplex PCR; TCRdb's version includes in-frame clones alone and lacks a portion of them. The sample yields tens of thousands of clones, about 95% seen once. Source material: T cells isolated from PBMCs. The source of these receptors is a human donor in good health. The CDR3 runs from the conserved cysteine through the conserved F or W. A D gene is named only where the DNA matches it firmly.

NA,TRBV30,CAWSIWGHTYEQYF
NA,TRBV18,CASSPRGGGPETQYF
NA,TRBV19,CASSIGGATEAFF
TRBD2,TRBV15,CATSTLAGDNEQFF
NA,TRBV2,CASSDMGRSNQPQHF
NA,TRBV15,CATSRVGANTEAFF
TRBD1,TRBV4-1,CASRPGTGASRGEKLFF
TRBD2,TRBV30,CAWGLAGVGELFF
TRBD1,TRBV27,CASGTAYGYTF
NA,TRBV27,CASSLIRQYNEQFF
NA,TRBV2,CASNSRARTDTQYF
NA,TRBV5-6,CASSLGQGRPQHF
TRBD1,TRBV7-9,CASSLAQGAWEKLFF
NA,TRBV28,CASSLLFRGSTVSTDTQYF
NA,TRBV11-2,CASSPQGTATNEKLFF
NA,TRBV7-2,CASSPGEGVQPQHF
TRBD1,TRBV6-1,CASSERGQGTDTQYF
NA,TRBV19,CASSRTIRNTEAFF
TRBD1,TRBV28,CASSLWQGGSNQPQHF
NA,TRBV19,CASRPGDYSNQPQHF
TRBD1,TRBV10-3,CAISAGTVSSYEQYF
NA,TRBV9,CASSVNGVETQYF
TRBD1,TRBV7-9,CASSLTGTGTNEKLFF
NA,TRBV25-1,CASSDHRGGLSTDTQYF
TRBD1,TRBV7-9,CASSFSGGREPQHF
NA,TRBV21-1,CASSQTERGDTQYF